These T cell receptor beta chains were read from a single sample in a study of T-cell memory formation after mild COVID-19. Each CDR3 protein gets one entry after TCRdb re-called the 5' RACE reads with MiXCR. The sample shows 220,000 or so distinct CDR3 sequences, around 9.1% of them seen only once. Sequencing was done on a sample of PBMCs or a T cell subset sorted from them (not recorded which). These receptors were collected from a man aged 18 to 35 who had mild COVID-19 (a few samples of this study predate the infection). Cell type and time point are not known. The CDR3 runs from the conserved cysteine through the conserved F or W. Each record gives: D gene, clone size, J gene, V gene, CDR3 DNA, CDR3 protein. D genes are given only for firm matches. Clone size, where shown, is once, few, many, or a class for clones that have expanded.

>.|few|TRBJ2-5|TRBV9
TGTGCCAGCAGCGTAGTATCTCAAGGAGAGACCCAGTACTTC
CASSVVSQGETQYF
>.|.|TRBJ2-1|TRBV19
TGTGCCAGTAGTAGGCCCCGGCAGTCGAGCTCCTACAATGAGCAGTTCTTC
CASSRPRQSSSYNEQFF
>.|many|TRBJ2-1|TRBV20-1
TGCAGTGCCCCCCAGCCACTAGAAGCACTAAACTGGGGGTCCTACAATGAGCAGTTCTTC
CSAPQPLEALNWGSYNEQFF
>.|.|TRBJ1-3|TRBV3-1
TGTGCCAGCAGCCACCTTGAGGGCACCATATATTTT
CASSHLEGTIYF
>.|many|TRBJ2-6|TRBV7-3
TGTGCCAGCAGCGTGAACGGCGCGGGCACTGGGGCCAACGTCCTGACTTTC
CASSVNGAGTGANVLTF
>TRBD1|few|TRBJ2-1|TRBV25-1
TGTGCCAGCAGTGCAAACCCCAGGGGGCTCGGGTACAATGAGCAGTTCTTC
CASSANPRGLGYNEQFF
>.|.|TRBJ1-2|TRBV7-8
TGTGCCAGCAGCTTAAGGGGGGAGAACTATGGCTACACCTTC
CASSLRGENYGYTF
>TRBD2|many|TRBJ2-5|TRBV7-9
TGTGCCAGCAGCTTACGTGCTAGCGGGGGCCGAGAGACCCAGTACTTC
CASSLRASGGRETQYF
>.|few|TRBJ2-3|TRBV9
TGTGCCAGCAGCGTAGGGCGGTGGGGAAACACAGATACGCAGTATTTT
CASSVGRWGNTDTQYF
>TRBD1|few|TRBJ1-2|TRBV11-2
TGTGCCAGCAGCTTAGATCCCGGGACAGGGGACGGCTACACCTTC
CASSLDPGTGDGYTF
>TRBD2|few|TRBJ2-5|TRBV6-2/TRBV6-3
TGTGCCAGCAAACTAGCGGGGGGTAAGACCCAGTACTTC
CASKLAGGKTQYF
>.|.|TRBJ1-2|TRBV4-1
TGCGCCAGCAGCCTCGGGGGGGGACGACCCCCGGGCTACACCTTC
CASSLGGGRPPGYTF
>.|few|TRBJ1-6|TRBV19
TGTGCCAGTAGTACCTCAGGGGTTAATTCACCCCTCCACTTT
CASSTSGVNSPLHF
>TRBD1|few|TRBJ1-1|TRBV27
TGTGCCAGCAGTAAGAGACAGGGGAACACTGAAGCTTTCTTT
CASSKRQGNTEAFF
>.|few|TRBJ2-1|TRBV2
TGTGCCAGCAGTAAGCAGTTCTTC
CASSKQFF
>.|few|TRBJ2-3|TRBV9
TGTGCCAGCAGCGTAAGCCGGGGGTCCCGGGATACGCAGTATTTT
CASSVSRGSRDTQYF
>TRBD2|few|TRBJ2-3|TRBV6-6
TGTGCCAGCAGTTACTTGCGGGGGGGAAGCACAGATACGCAGTATTTT
CASSYLRGGSTDTQYF
>TRBD1|.|TRBJ1-1|TRBV5-1
TGCGCCAGCAGCTTGACAGGGGCTGACCTCACTGAAGCTTTCTTT
CASSLTGADLTEAFF
>.|.|TRBJ1-1|TRBV12-3/TRBV12-4
TGTGCCAGCAGCTGGGGTTTGAGCACTGAAGCTTTCTTT
CASSWGLSTEAFF
>.|.|TRBJ2-2|TRBV4-1
TGCGCCAGCAGCCAAGCAAGCTACCCGAACACCGGGGAGCTGTTTTTT
CASSQASYPNTGELFF
>.|many|TRBJ2-2|TRBV2
TGTGCCAGCAGCGTTGATTACACCGGGGAGCTGTTTTTT
CASSVDYTGELFF
>TRBD2|many|TRBJ2-6|TRBV12-3/TRBV12-4
TGTGCCAGCAGTTTCGGGGGGTCTGGGGCCAACGTCCTGACTTTC
CASSFGGSGANVLTF
>.|.|TRBJ2-1|TRBV7-2
TGTGCCAGCAGCTTAATTGGACAGACAGTTAATGAGCAGTTCTTC
CASSLIGQTVNEQFF
>.|.|TRBJ1-2|TRBV5-4
TGTGCCAGCAGCTCCGAAAGAGGGCTGAATGGCTACACCTTC
CASSSERGLNGYTF
>.|.|TRBJ1-5|TRBV20-1
TGCAGTGCTAGAGATCAGGTTGCCAGGGAACCCCAGCATTTT
CSARDQVAREPQHF
>.|few|TRBJ1-5|TRBV7-9
TGTGCCAGCAGCAAAGAGGGATCGGGTCAGCCCCAGCATTTT
CASSKEGSGQPQHF
>.|many|TRBJ1-1|TRBV4-3
TGCGCCAGCAGCCAATACCCAGCCACTGAAGCTTTCTTT
CASSQYPATEAFF
>TRBD2|.|TRBJ2-2|TRBV18
TGTGCCAGCTCACCATCGGCGGGGGAGACCGGGGAGCTGTTTTTT
CASSPSAGETGELFF
>.|many|TRBJ2-7|TRBV7-2
TGTGCCAGCAGCTCCGGGACTGGGATAGGGGAGCAGTACTTC
CASSSGTGIGEQYF
>TRBD2|few|TRBJ2-5|TRBV7-2
TGTGCCAGCAGCCCTGGGGAGGGAGAGACCCAGTACTTC
CASSPGEGETQYF
>TRBD2|.|TRBJ2-1|TRBV7-3
TGTGCCAGCAGCGCCGGGACTAGCGGATGGTATGAGCAGTTCTTC
CASSAGTSGWYEQFF
>.|few|TRBJ1-2|TRBV25-1
TGTGCCAGTGGAGACTACACCCTCGCCTATGGCTACACCTTC
CASGDYTLAYGYTF
>TRBD1|.|TRBJ2-5|TRBV5-4
TGTGCCAGCAGCTCCGGGACAGGACCCCAAGAGACCCAGTACTTC
CASSSGTGPQETQYF
>TRBD1|.|TRBJ2-2|TRBV7-9
TGTGCCAGCAGCCCAAGGGGACAGGGCTTCGCCGGGGAGCTGTTTTTT
CASSPRGQGFAGELFF
>.|many|TRBJ2-1|TRBV5-1
TGCGCCAGCAGCCCCCAAGTGGGGGCAGGGGAGCAGTTCTTC
CASSPQVGAGEQFF
>.|.|TRBJ2-1|TRBV5-1
TGCGCCAGCAGCTTGGGGGAACCCTCAGGCGGACAGTTCTTC
CASSLGEPSGGQFF
>TRBD2|few|TRBJ2-5|TRBV5-1
TGCGCCAGCAGCTTGGGGTCGGTAGCGGGGGGATTCCAAGAGACCCAGTACTTC
CASSLGSVAGGFQETQYF
>TRBD1|.|TRBJ1-4|TRBV19
TGTGCCAGTAGTATCCCGGGACAGGGGGGCGAAAAACTGTTTTTT
CASSIPGQGGEKLFF
>.|.|TRBJ2-7|TRBV5-4
TGTGCCAGCAGCTTGGAAACAGGGTCCTACGAGCAGTACTTC
CASSLETGSYEQYF
>TRBD1|many|TRBJ1-1|TRBV11-2
TGTGCCAGCAGCTTCACAGGGGCGAACACTGAAGCTTTCTTT
CASSFTGANTEAFF
>.|few|TRBJ1-5|TRBV6-6
TGTGCCAGCAGTCAGCAGATTAATCAGCCCCAGCATTTT
CASSQQINQPQHF
>TRBD1|many|TRBJ2-3|TRBV5-1
TGCGCCAGCAGCCGACAGGGGTCGACAGATACGCAGTATTTT
CASSRQGSTDTQYF
>.|.|TRBJ2-4|TRBV2
TGTGCCAGCAGTGAGGACAGGAGGGGTCAGTACTTC
CASSEDRRGQYF
>.|.|TRBJ2-5|TRBV7-2
TGTGCCAGCAGCTTTGGAGAAGAAGAGACCCAGTACTTC
CASSFGEEETQYF
>.|.|TRBJ2-3|TRBV4-2
TGTGCCAGCAGCCAAGGGATAACGACCAATCGACCAGATACGCAGTATTTT
CASSQGITTNRPDTQYF
>.|few|TRBJ1-3|TRBV7-2
TGTGCCAGCAGTGTGGGGTTAGGAAACACCATATATTTT
CASSVGLGNTIYF
>TRBD2|once|TRBJ2-3|TRBV6-2/TRBV6-3
TGTGCCAGCAGTTACCGGCGACTAGCGGGGGGGCGAGCGGGTTCTCCAGATACGCAGTATTTT
CASSYRRLAGGRAGSPDTQYF
>TRBD2|.|TRBJ2-5|TRBV19
TGTGCCAGTAGTATGACTAGCAGTCACCAAGAGACCCAGTACTTC
CASSMTSSHQETQYF
>.|many|TRBJ1-3|TRBV5-1
TGCGCCAGCAGCTTGTCCCCCCGCACGGACTCTGGAAACACCATATATTTT
CASSLSPRTDSGNTIYF
>.|.|TRBJ1-2|TRBV5-1
TGCGCCAGCAGCTTGGTGGTCGGGGGTGCATATGGCTACACCTTC
CASSLVVGGAYGYTF
>.|many|TRBJ2-3|TRBV7-2
TGTGCCAGCAGCTTAAACGGGGGCACAGATACGCAGTATTTT
CASSLNGGTDTQYF